This TCR beta chain emerged from a study of molecular identifiers for immune sequencing clone quantification. Germline lookup yields CDR1 SQVTM and CDR2 ANQGSEA. Germline trimming cut 7 bases from V and 3 bases from J; bases unmatched to any gene: 19. The CDR3 spans 17 residues. When naive CD8 T cells were sorted, they were gated as CD8+CD4-CCR7+CD45RA+. This clonotype has a count of ten or more. What it binds is not known. Notes on the study in general: Should identical TCR molecules share a barcode, the sizes of highly expanded clones could be underestimated.

TCRdb reanalysed the PCR reads using MiXCR and keeps one entry per CDR3 protein. The sample yields 550,000 to 750,000 distinct CDR3 sequences, roughly 21% seen once. What was sequenced was naive CD8+ T cells from blood, with Jurkat cell RNA spiked in. The subset denotes: FACS-sorted CD8+CD4-CCR7+CD45RA+ naive T cells. The receptor was derived from a human donor in good health. Some libraries in this study had Jurkat cell RNA spiked in. V gene TRBV29-1 combines with J gene TRBJ2-3, with 7 nucleotides matching TRBD2. DNA for the CDR3: TGCAGCGCGATTGAATCGGTAGCGGGTCCCTGGACAGATACGCAGTATTTT. Translation: CSAIESVAGPWTDTQYF.